The T cell receptor (beta chain) under discussion was sequenced for a study of T cells in Graves' hyperthyroidism and ophthalmopathy. About this clonotype: Its specificity is unknown.

The CDR3 is 15 amino acids. CDR1 and CDR2 (germline): DFQATT, SNEGSKA (reference sequence). J gave up 8 bases and V 6 bases, and 10 bases lay outside the gene matches. RNA transcripts provided the source from which TCR beta CDR3 regions were amplified. HTBI primers were employed in a first-round RT-PCR of the TCR CDR3. TCRdb processed the multiplex PCR reads anew with MiXCR; each CDR3 protein has one entry. The sample contains some 460,000 distinct CDR3 sequences, around 14% of which appear only once. Study-wide results and limits: Appearing also in blood were most of the thyroid clonotypes expanded above 0.001.

This chain uses TRBV20-1 with TRBJ2-1; 13 bases are a match to TRBD2. Material for sequencing was blood. The sequence was obtained from a woman between 18 and 29 years old with Graves' hyperthyroidism. This CDR3 reads CSALQGLAGTDEQFF. The CDR3 DNA reads TGCAGTGCCTTACAGGGACTAGCGGGAACCGATGAGCAGTTCTTC.